These 27 T cell receptor beta chains originate from one sample sequenced in a study of T-cell memory formation after mild COVID-19. TCRdb reprocessed the 5' RACE reads with MiXCR, giving one entry per CDR3 protein. Of fewer than 200,000 distinct CDR3 sequences detected, over 20% appear once; the ten largest clones hold 23%. Source material: PBMCs or a T cell subset sorted from them (not recorded which). These receptors were taken from an adult woman who had mild COVID-19 (a few samples of this study predate the infection). Cell type and time point are not known.

The chain recombines TRBV7-9 with TRBJ2-1, with D uncertain. This CDR3 is 13 amino acids long. With 5 bases removed from V and 5 bases from J, the gap between germline ends came to 10 bases. In germline, CDR1 is SEHNR, CDR2 FQNEAQ (reference sequence). The CDR3 nucleotides read TGTGCCAGCAGCCCGATACCGGACAATGAGCAGTTCTTC. Its protein product is CASSPIPDNEQFF.

This rearrangement joins TRBV5-4 to TRBJ2-3; TRBD2 matches at 9 bases. The CDR3 extends over 16 amino acids. CDR1 is SGHNT and CDR2 is YYREEE in the germline V gene (reference sequence). V dropped 1 base and J dropped 6; count of bases not matched to a gene: 9. The CDR3 here is CASSLSSGGIGDTQYF. CDR3 coding DNA: TGTGCCAGCAGCTTGTCGAGCGGGGGGATTGGGGATACGCAGTATTTT.

This clonotype was detected only a few times. The J gene is TRBJ1-2, the V gene TRBV15; 10 bases map to TRBD1. CDR1 is LNHNV, CDR2 YYDKDF, per germline (reference sequence). The CDR3 totals 15 residues. The V gene end was trimmed by 8 bases and the J gene end by 6 bases; junction bases not matched to a gene: 12. The CDR3 sequence: CATWSGQGLADGYTF. The CDR3 DNA reads as TGTGCCACCTGGTCGGGACAGGGGTTAGCAGATGGCTACACCTTC.

The chain joins TRBV7-9 to TRBJ1-2; tentative D call: TRBD1 (5 bases). The CDR3 extends over 15 amino acids. Between the trimmed V and J ends, which lost 5 bases and 4 bases, there was a span of 17 bases. Germline V gene data show CDR1 as SEHNR and CDR2 as FQNEAQ (reference sequence). The CDR3 coding sequence is TGTGCCAGCAGCGCGGGACGGAGAATAATCTATGGCTACACCTTC. Encoded protein: CASSAGRRIIYGYTF. The variable domain in full, with the rest retrieved from reference TRBV7-9 and TRBJ1-2, is DTGVSQNPRHKITKRGQNVTFRCDPISEHNRLYWYRQTLGQGPEFLTYFQNEAQLEKSRLLSDRFSAERPKGSFSTLEIQRTEQGDSAMYLCASSAGRRIIYGYTFGSGTRLTVV.

Only a few counts were recorded for this clonotype. The rearrangement links TRBV6-1 to TRBJ2-5, with D unclear. Germline CDR1 reads MNHNS; CDR2 reads SASEGT. V was cut by 8 bases and J by 2 bases, with 12 bases left in between. This CDR3 is 13 amino acids long. CDR3: CASGGSEQETQYF. CDR3 nucleotide sequence: TGTGCCAGCGGTGGTTCCGAGCAAGAGACCCAGTACTTC.

This chain joins TRBV12-3 or TRBV12-4 and TRBJ2-1; TRBD2 matches 13 bases. With V trimmed by 3 bases and J by 7 bases, 9 bases remained unmatched. The CDR3 loop spans 17 amino acids. CDR3 amino acids: CASSFLLAGGPWNEQFF. As DNA, the CDR3 is TGTGCCAGCAGTTTTCTACTAGCGGGGGGGCCTTGGAATGAGCAGTTCTTC.

This chain joins TRBV6-5 and TRBJ2-7; no definite D call. Germline V CDR1 and CDR2: MNHEY, SVGAGI. This CDR3 has 15 residues. The V gene lost 0 bases and the J gene lost 4 bases, with 13 bases spanning the gap. CDR3: CASSYSRRPSYEQYF. The CDR3 region has the DNA TGTGCCAGCAGTTACTCGAGGAGACCCTCTTACGAGCAGTACTTC.

This clonotype was observed a handful of times. The V and J genes are TRBV12-3 or TRBV12-4 and TRBJ1-2, with D tentatively TRBD1 (5 bases). V was clipped by 6 bases and J by 2 bases, with 13 bases between them. This CDR3 has 14 amino acids. CDR3 nucleotides: TGTGCCAGCAGCGAAGACAGACCAAACTATGGCTACACCTTC. This translates into CASSEDRPNYGYTF.

In this sample, this clonotype turned up a few times. This chain links TRBV6-5 with TRBJ2-1; the match to TRBD2 covers 14 bases. Germline loops: CDR1 MNHEY, CDR2 SVGAGI. This CDR3 is built from 18 residues. Germline trimming cut 1 base from V and 7 bases from J; bases unmatched to any gene: 9. CDR3 in DNA: TGTGCCAGCAGTTACTTACCTCCGGGACTAGCGGGAGTTAATGAGCAGTTCTTC. Translation gives CASSYLPPGLAGVNEQFF.

This clonotype was picked up a small number of times. The chain joins TRBV4-1 to TRBJ2-3, with unresolved D. Per the germline V gene, CDR1 is MGHRA and CDR2 is YSYEKL. The CDR3 contains 16 residues. Trimming removed 0 bases at V and 3 bases at J, with 13 bases between. The CDR3, as DNA: TGCGCCAGCAGCCAAGATCTAAGCTCCGGGACAGATACGCAGTATTTT. Encoded protein: CASSQDLSSGTDTQYF.

This clonotype was observed a single time. This rearrangement joins TRBV12-3 or TRBV12-4 to TRBJ1-2, with a possible D match to TRBD1 (6 bases). This CDR3 is 14 amino acids long. V gave up 6 bases and J gave up 4 bases, with 15 bases separating them. CDR3 region: CASSNMGAGYGYTF. The CDR3 coding sequence is TGTGCCAGCAGCAACATGGGGGCGGGCTATGGCTACACCTTC.

V gene TRBV29-1 combines with J gene TRBJ1-1; maybe TRBD1 (5 bases). The germline V and J ends were trimmed by 6 bases and 6 bases, with 11 bases remaining between them. The CDR3 runs to 11 residues. CDR1 is SQVTM, CDR2 ANQGSEA, per germline. The CDR3: CSVERGPEAFF. As DNA, the CDR3 is TGCAGCGTCGAGAGGGGACCTGAAGCTTTCTTT.

A few counts support this clonotype. V is TRBV12-3 or TRBV12-4 and J is TRBJ1-5, with 11 bases lining up with TRBD1. The CDR3 sequence is 15 residues long. V lost 5 bases, J lost 1 base, and 1 base stayed unmatched. CDR3 DNA sequence: TGTGCCAGCAGTGGACAGGGGGCAAGCAATCAGCCCCAGCATTTT. It yields the protein CASSGQGASNQPQHF.

This clonotype was counted a few times. This chain joins TRBV29-1 and TRBJ1-2; D is unresolved. The CDR3 length is 12 residues. V lost 5 bases and J 6 bases, leaving 13 bases between the germline ends. Germline loops: CDR1 SQVTM, CDR2 ANQGSEA. CDR3 residues: CSVLTGRDGYTF. CDR3 nucleotide sequence: TGCAGCGTTCTAACGGGTAGGGATGGCTACACCTTC. Variable domain in full (rest from reference TRBV29-1 and TRBJ1-2): SAVISQKPSRDICQRGTSLTIQCQVDSQVTMMFWYRQQPGQSLTLIATANQGSEATYESGFVIDKFPISRPNLTFSTLTVSNMSPEDSSIYLCSVLTGRDGYTFGSGTRLTVV.

There are a few counts of this clonotype. The J gene is TRBJ2-5, the V gene TRBV2, with D possibly TRBD2 on 5 matching bases. There are 14 residues in the CDR3. V was shortened by 7 bases and J by 0 bases, with 12 bases between the two germline ends. Germline CDR1 is SNHLY and CDR2 is FYNNEI. CDR3 region: CASKSSRYQETQYF. CDR3 sequence (DNA): TGTGCCAGCAAGTCTAGCAGATACCAAGAGACCCAGTACTTC.

The chain uses TRBV13 and TRBJ2-3, with 15 positions matching TRBD2. J lost 4 bases, V lost 4 bases, and 9 bases had no gene match. Germline CDR1 is PRHDT and CDR2 is FYEKMQ (reference sequence). The CDR3 runs 18 residues. CDR3 sequence: CASSSTGTSGRMSDTQYF. The CDR3 coding sequence is TGTGCCAGCAGCTCCACCGGGACTAGCGGGAGGATGTCAGATACGCAGTATTTT.

The CDR3 DNA is TGCGCCAGCAGCTTAGTACTAGCGGGAGTACATGAGCAGTTCTTC. It codes for CASSLVLAGVHEQFF. The chain employs TRBV5-1 and TRBJ2-1; 11 positions match TRBD2. Germline-derived CDR1 and CDR2 are SGHRS and YFSETQ. The CDR3 spans 15 residues. Unmatched junction bases numbered 6, after V lost 2 bases and J lost 8 bases.

This clonotype was picked up one time. The gene calls are TRBV7-9 and TRBJ2-5, with D possibly being TRBD1 (5 bases). CDR1 and CDR2 (germline): SEHNR, FQNEAQ (reference sequence). The CDR3 is 17 residues long. The ends were cut back, 4 bases at V and 0 bases at J, with 18 bases in the middle. The CDR3 loop is CASSSSIGATYQETQYF. CDR3 nucleotides: TGTGCCAGCAGCTCTTCCATTGGGGCAACGTACCAAGAGACCCAGTACTTC.

V gene TRBV3-2 combines with J gene TRBJ2-7; TRBD2 is the table's D call and was not checked against the DNA. TRBV3-2 is listed as a pseudogene. The CDR3 is 18 amino acids. CDR3 sequence reads: CASSQAFKLAGASYEQYF. The CDR3, as DNA: TGTGCCAGCAGCCAAGCCTTTAAGCTAGCGGGAGCGTCCTACGAGCAGTACTTC.

The chain carries TRBV4-2 and TRBJ2-2; the D gene is possibly TRBD1 (6 bases). V was shortened by 3 bases and J by 3 bases, with 11 bases between the two germline ends. The CDR3 runs 15 residues. The germline gives CDR1 LGHNA, CDR2 YNFKEQ. CDR3 DNA: TGTGCCAGCAGCCAGGGGGCTTCGGACACCGGGGAGCTGTTTTTT. As protein: CASSQGASDTGELFF.

This clonotype was seen a handful of times. V usage is TRBV4-1 and J usage is TRBJ1-1, with D possibly matching TRBD1 (5 bases). V was shortened by 0 bases and J by 6 bases, with 14 bases between the two germline ends. Per germline, CDR1 MGHRA and CDR2 YSYEKL. The CDR3 is 15 amino acids. CDR3 coding DNA: TGCGCCAGCAGCCAAGATCCCAGGGTGGTCTCTGAAGCTTTCTTT. Its protein product is CASSQDPRVVSEAFF.

This clonotype was counted only a few times. The chain recombines TRBV12-3 or TRBV12-4 with TRBJ1-3, with 7 bases fitting TRBD1. This CDR3 spans 17 amino acids. The trim removed 1 base at V and 5 bases at J, leaving 11 bases unmatched. The CDR3 nucleotides are TGTGCCAGCAGTTTAGGAACCCCGGAGGGACAGAGAAACACCATATATTTT. It encodes CASSLGTPEGQRNTIYF.

The genes are TRBV13 and TRBJ2-1; 10 nucleotides agree with TRBD2. Germline CDR1 and CDR2: PRHDT and FYEKMQ (reference sequence). J gave up 6 bases and V 4 bases, and 6 bases lay outside the gene matches. The CDR3 contains 15 residues. The CDR3 reads CASSSMSGRANEQFF. The CDR3, as DNA: TGTGCCAGCAGCTCTATGAGCGGGAGGGCCAATGAGCAGTTCTTC.

This clonotype has just a few counts. The DNA of the CDR3 is TGTGCCAGCAGTCTCACAGGCCAGGGGGCGTGGGACAATGAGCAGTTCTTC. This codes for CASSLTGQGAWDNEQFF. The rearrangement links TRBV12-3 or TRBV12-4 to TRBJ2-1; 8 positions match TRBD1. CDR3 length: 17 amino acids. The ends lost 5 bases at V and 5 bases at J; junction bases unmatched: 14.

The rearrangement links TRBV6-1 to TRBJ2-7, with 10 nucleotides matching TRBD1. Germline trimming cut 7 bases from V and 6 bases from J; bases unmatched to any gene: 9. This CDR3 is built from 14 residues. CDR1 is MNHNS and CDR2 is SASEGT in the germline V gene. The DNA for the CDR3 is TGTGCCAGCACCGGGACAGGGGCGCTGGGCGAGCAGTACTTC. This codes for CASTGTGALGEQYF.

This sequence joins TRBV12-3 or TRBV12-4 and TRBJ2-1; D is unclear. V was pared by 8 bases and J by 8 bases, with 7 bases between. The CDR3 is 10 residues long. The CDR3 protein is CASARDEQFF. CDR3 coding DNA: TGTGCCAGCGCCCGAGATGAGCAGTTCTTC.

A few counts support this clonotype. The chain recombines TRBV30 with TRBJ1-1, with 9 bases that match TRBD1. CDR3 length: 13 amino acids. Germline loops: CDR1 GTSNPN, CDR2 SVGIG (reference sequence). Here the CDR3 reads CGGQGGGWTEAFF. In nucleotides, the CDR3 is TGTGGGGGACAGGGAGGCGGGTGGACTGAAGCTTTCTTT.